A selection of T cell receptor beta chains follows, all from one sample in a study of regulatory T cells in long-lasting Graves disease. A single record per CDR3 protein comes from TCRdb applying MiXCR to the multiplex PCR reads. The sample yields some 230,000 distinct CDR3 sequences, around 16% seen once. Sample: peripheral blood mononuclear cells (PBMCs), taken at new diagnosis, from a patient treated with antithyroid drugs. These receptors were taken from a female donor with Graves disease. The CDR3 runs from the conserved cysteine through the conserved F or W. The D gene is left open where the match is weak. Each size is once, few or many counts, or a class when the clone is expanded.

-,TRBJ1-1,many,TRBV25-1,TGTGCCAGCAGTGAATCCCCCCAGGGATCTGCTGAAGCTTTCTTT,CASSESPQGSAEAFF
TRBD2,TRBJ2-1,many,TRBV11-1,TGTGCCAGCAGCTTAGGGGGTGGAGCGGGATTTAGGGACAATGAGCAGTTCTTC,CASSLGGGAGFRDNEQFF
TRBD1,TRBJ2-1,few,TRBV6-1,TGTGCCAGCAGTCAGGGACAGGGTGTTGAGGAGCAGTTCTTC,CASSQGQGVEEQFF
TRBD2,TRBJ2-7,many,TRBV19,TGTGCCAGTAGACCTAGCGGGAGCTCCTACGAGCAGTACTTC,CASRPSGSSYEQYF
-,TRBJ1-1,many,TRBV18,TGTGCCAGCTCACCGGGACGGGATGAAGCTTTCTTT,CASSPGRDEAFF
-,TRBJ1-2,many,TRBV20-1,TGCAGTGCTAGTACCGGAGGCAGGGCCTATGGCTACACCTTC,CSASTGGRAYGYTF
-,TRBJ2-3,many,TRBV9,TGTGCCAGCAGCGTCCCTGTAGCGGAAACTAGCACAGATACGCAGTATTTT,CASSVPVAETSTDTQYF
TRBD2,TRBJ2-3,many,TRBV7-8,TGTGCCAGCAGCCAACTAGCGGGAGGCGCGGATAGCACAGATACGCAGTATTTT,CASSQLAGGADSTDTQYF
-,TRBJ2-5,many,TRBV18,TGTGCCAGCTCACCCCGCCGGGAGACCCAGTACTTC,CASSPRRETQYF
TRBD1,TRBJ1-1,many,TRBV20-1,TGCAGTGCTAGAGATCGCTTGAGGGGGCAAGACACTGAAGCTTTCTTT,CSARDRLRGQDTEAFF
-,TRBJ2-5,many,TRBV20-1,TGCAGTGTTCCTTCAGCCATCCAAGAGACCCAGTACTTC,CSVPSAIQETQYF
-,TRBJ2-3,many,TRBV15,TGTGCCACCAGCAGAGTCCAGGCAGTAGATACGCAGTATTTT,CATSRVQAVDTQYF
-,TRBJ1-3,many,TRBV6-2/TRBV6-3,TGTGCCAGCAGAACTACAGGGGGAAACACCATATATTTT,CASRTTGGNTIYF
-,TRBJ2-1,many,TRBV3-1,TGTGCCAGCAGCCAAGCATCTGAGCAGTTCTTC,CASSQASEQFF
-,TRBJ2-5,many,TRBV14,TGTGCCAGCCCCCCACCTTCAGGAAAAGGGCTTCCACAAGAGACCCAGTACTTC,CASPPPSGKGLPQETQYF
-,TRBJ2-7,many,TRBV12-3/TRBV12-4,TGTGCCAGCAGACCCTCGGGGGGGACAGGGCACGAGCAGTACTTC,CASRPSGGTGHEQYF